Given below is one T cell receptor (beta chain) in context. The target antigen is unknown. This sample is drawn from a study of human T cells and chemical hapten exposure. Unique molecular identifiers were attached to individual cDNA molecules during library preparation. TCRdb used MiXCR to reprocess the RACE reads, holding one entry per CDR3 protein. The sample carries approximately 110,000 distinct CDR3 sequences, roughly 9.6% recorded once. V was pared by 5 bases and J by 4 bases, with 6 bases of the junction left unmatched. Germline V gene lookup returns CDR1 SEHNR and CDR2 FQNEAQ (reference sequence). The CDR3 is 14 amino acids. Whole-study findings and limits: TCRs exceeding a frequency of 1 in 1000 stayed unchanged under DPC sensitization. In comparison with controls, expanded TCRs gave rise to a significantly larger number of large CDR3 similarity clusters.

Documented time point: patch test 1, 2 weeks after DPC sensitization. Treatment: therapeutic diphenylcyclopropenone sensitization with weekly scalp DPC. Blood collection took place prior to placing each patch test. The material sequenced was whole blood, taken in connection with sensitization to the hapten diphenylcyclopropenone (DPC). The TCR was taken from a middle-aged woman with alopecia areata. Some clones in this sample may be carry-over from other donors' samples. This chain connects TRBV7-9 to TRBJ2-5; 8 nucleotides agree with TRBD1. This CDR3 is CASSLSDRGETQYF. The DNA of the CDR3 is TGTGCCAGCAGCCTTTCTGACAGGGGAGAGACCCAGTACTTC.